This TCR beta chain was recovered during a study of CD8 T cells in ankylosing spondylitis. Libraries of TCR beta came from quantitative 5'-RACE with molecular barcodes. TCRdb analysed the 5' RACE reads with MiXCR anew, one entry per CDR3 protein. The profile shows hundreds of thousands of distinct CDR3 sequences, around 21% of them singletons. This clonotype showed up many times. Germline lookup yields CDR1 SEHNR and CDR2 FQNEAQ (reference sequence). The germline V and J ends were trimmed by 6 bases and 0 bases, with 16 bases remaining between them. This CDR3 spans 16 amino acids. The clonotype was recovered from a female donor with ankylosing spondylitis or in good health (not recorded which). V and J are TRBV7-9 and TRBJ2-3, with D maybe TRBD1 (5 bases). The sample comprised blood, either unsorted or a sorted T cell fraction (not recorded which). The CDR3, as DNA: TGTGCCAGCAGTACCTTGGGGCGGATTAGCACAGATACGCAGTATTTT. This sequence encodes CASSTLGRISTDTQYF.